This is a list of T cell receptor beta chains from one sample in a study of CD8+ T cells in alopecia areata. The repertoire was sequenced with immunoSEQ multiplex PCR; TCRdb's copy has only in-frame clones and lacks some. This sample has some 210,000 clones, with about 60% found just once. The material sequenced was CD4+ T cells sorted from blood, taken at week 0. Receptors were obtained from a human donor with alopecia areata. CDR3s include the opening cysteine and the closing phenylalanine or tryptophan. A D gene is named only where the DNA matches it firmly. Size values are once, few and many counts, or a class for expanded clones, and some rows have none.

. TRBJ1-1 TRBV20-1 few TGCAGGGCAGGGAGGCCTACAGAAGCTTTCTTT CRAGRPTEAFF
. TRBJ2-3 TRBV5-6 few TGTGCCAGCAGCTACCAGGGGAGCACAGATACGCAGTATTTT CASSYQGSTDTQYF
TRBD1 TRBJ2-1 TRBV7-2 few TGTGCCGGGGGACAGGCGTTCAATGAGCAGTTCTTC CAGGQAFNEQFF
. TRBJ1-6 TRBV18 . TGTGCCAGCTCACCGGTTGTTAGCTCCTATAATTCACCCCTCCACTTT CASSPVVSSYNSPLHF
. TRBJ1-6 TRBV25-1 . TGTGCCAGCAGCCCCAGTAGGTTGAATTCACCCCTCCACTTT CASSPSRLNSPLHF
TRBD2 TRBJ2-3 TRBV19 . TGTGCCAGTCGGCCGGGACTAGCAACAGATACGCAGTATTTT CASRPGLATDTQYF
. TRBJ1-2 TRBV9 . TGTGCCAGCAGCCAGGACAGCCTGCATGGCTACACCTTC CASSQDSLHGYTF
. TRBJ1-1 TRBV6-6 . TGTGCCAGCAGACAGATGAACACTGAAGCTTTCTTT CASRQMNTEAFF
. TRBJ2-5 TRBV7-3 . TGTGCCAGCAGCTTAGCCCCAAGTGAGACCCAGTACTTC CASSLAPSETQYF
. TRBJ2-2 TRBV2 . TGTGCCAGCAGTGATGGGCAACCCACCGGGGAGCTGTTTTTT CASSDGQPTGELFF
. TRBJ2-3 TRBV11-1 . TGTGCCAGCAGCTTACTGGATACGCAGTATTTT CASSLLDTQYF
TRBD1 TRBJ1-5 TRBV2 . TGTGCCAGCAGTGGGACAGGGGTTCAGCCCCAGCATTTT CASSGTGVQPQHF
TRBD2 TRBJ2-1 TRBV7-9 few TGTGCCAGCAGCTCTAGCGGGAGGGGCAATGAGCAGTTCTTC CASSSSGRGNEQFF
. TRBJ2-5 TRBV11-1 . TGTGCCAGCAGCAAAACACGCGACGTGGGGACCCAGTACTTC CASSKTRDVGTQYF